These 17 T cell receptor beta chains were sequenced from one sample in a study of T-cell memory formation after mild COVID-19. One entry per CDR3 protein, called by TCRdb with MiXCR from the 5' RACE reads. The data show approximately 300,000 distinct CDR3 sequences, approximately 16% seen once. What was sequenced was PBMCs or a T cell subset sorted from them (not recorded which). Source of these receptors: a man between 18 and 35 years old who had mild COVID-19 (a few samples of this study predate the infection). Cell type and time point are not known.

V gene TRBV7-9 combines with J gene TRBJ1-4; D gene ambiguous. The V and J ends lost 3 bases and 4 bases respectively, with 6 bases between them. The CDR3 runs 13 residues. Germline V gene data show CDR1 as SEHNR and CDR2 as FQNEAQ (reference sequence). The CDR3 DNA follows: TGTGCCAGCAGCTTGGACGTTAATGAAAAACTGTTTTTT. Translating it yields CASSLDVNEKLFF.

This clonotype was seen more than once but under ten times. This chain links TRBV20-1 with TRBJ1-5; 7 bases fit TRBD1. In germline, CDR1 is DFQATT, CDR2 SNEGSKA (reference sequence). The CDR3 spans 12 residues. CDR3 sequence reads: CSAGGRHQPQHF. CDR3 bases: TGCAGCGCAGGGGGGAGGCATCAGCCCCAGCATTTT.

The rearrangement links TRBV21-1 to TRBJ2-7; the table calls TRBD1, which could not be checked here. TRBV21-1 is shown as a pseudogene. The CDR3 runs to 18 residues. DNA of the CDR3: TGTGCCAGCAGCAAAGGGAGCCCGGGCCAGGACCACTCCTACGAGCAGTACGTC. As protein: CASSKGSPGQDHSYEQYV.

This clonotype was found many times. The V call is TRBV27, the J call TRBJ1-6; D perhaps matches TRBD1 (5 bases). The V end lost 5 bases, the J end lost 13 bases, and 15 bases lay between the germline ends. The length of the CDR3 is 13 residues. Germline CDR1 and CDR2: MNHEY and SMNVEV (reference sequence). The CDR3 bases are TGTGCCAGCAGTCAGGGTGGGGTTACGCCCCTCCACTTT. Protein: CASSQGGVTPLHF.

V gene TRBV18 combines with J gene TRBJ1-4; 12 bases line up with TRBD1. The CDR3 is 18 amino acids. The J segment lost 2 bases and the V segment lost 3 bases, leaving 7 bases of the junction unmatched. Germline loops: CDR1 KGHSH, CDR2 LQKENI. The CDR3 here is CASSPYPGTGGTNEKLFF. CDR3 bases: TGTGCCAGCTCACCTTATCCCGGGACAGGGGGCACTAATGAAAAACTGTTTTTT.

The chain has TRBV9 and TRBJ2-1; TRBD2 is a possible D gene (5 bases). V was pared by 1 base and J by 6 bases, with 8 bases between. The germline gives CDR1 SGDLS, CDR2 YYNGEE. The CDR3 spans 13 residues. In nucleotides, the CDR3 is TGTGCCAGCAGCGTATCCACTAGCAATGAGCAGTTCTTC. As protein: CASSVSTSNEQFF.

V usage is TRBV4-1 and J usage is TRBJ1-2, with D perhaps matching TRBD1 (6 bases). There are 14 residues in the CDR3. V shed 5 bases and J shed 8 bases, with 18 bases lying between them. The germline gives CDR1 MGHRA, CDR2 YSYEKL. The CDR3 DNA follows: TGCGCCAGCAGCGGTTTTAAAGCAGGGGAAGGCTACACCTTC. Protein product: CASSGFKAGEGYTF.

The chain carries TRBV3-1 and TRBJ2-3, with 12 bases lining up with TRBD2. Germline lookup yields CDR1 LGHDT and CDR2 YNNKEL (reference sequence). J lost 0 bases, V lost 5 bases, and 9 bases had no gene match. The CDR3 has 18 residues. As DNA, the CDR3 is TGTGCCAGCAGCAACCTAAGACTAGCGGGGGCTAGCACAGATACGCAGTATTTT. It translates to CASSNLRLAGASTDTQYF.

This clonotype was counted only a few times. The chain uses TRBV28 and TRBJ1-2, with 7 positions matching TRBD1. V shed 6 bases, J shed 6 bases, and the junction held 16 bases outside the gene matches. The CDR3 extends over 16 amino acids. Germline lookup yields CDR1 MDHEN and CDR2 SYDVKM. The CDR3 is CASRLGGGPVFDGYTF. CDR3 nucleotide sequence: TGTGCCAGCAGGCTAGGGGGCGGGCCTGTCTTCGATGGCTACACCTTC.

This clonotype has only a few counts. This chain uses TRBV6-5 with TRBJ2-2, with D perhaps matching TRBD2 (5 bases). V dropped 2 bases and J dropped 0 bases, with 13 bases sitting between them. The CDR3 covers 17 residues. CDR1 is MNHEY and CDR2 is SVGAGI in the germline V gene. CDR3 in DNA: TGTGCCAGCAGTTACGGTAGGCGAGGGACGAACACCGGGGAGCTGTTTTTT. This sequence encodes CASSYGRRGTNTGELFF.

The V call is TRBV29-1, the J call TRBJ1-1; D gene uncertain. Per germline, CDR1 SQVTM and CDR2 ANQGSEA. V dropped 1 base and J dropped 1 base, with 4 bases sitting between them. This CDR3 contains 12 residues. Here the CDR3 reads CSVEGSNTEAFF. CDR3 DNA: TGCAGCGTTGAAGGGTCGAACACTGAAGCTTTCTTT.

This clonotype appeared a few times. The CDR3 nucleotides are TGTGCCAGCAGCTTAGATTGGGGGGCGTACAATGAGCAGTTCTTC. Translation: CASSLDWGAYNEQFF. The chain couples TRBV11-2 to TRBJ2-1, with D possibly called TRBD1 or TRBD2 (6 bases each). The CDR3 runs 15 residues. CDR1 and CDR2 (germline): SGHAT, FQNNGV. V was cut by 0 bases and J by 4 bases, with 10 bases left in between.

This clonotype occurred many times. This sequence joins TRBV4-1 and TRBJ2-3; tentative D call: TRBD2 (5 bases). The CDR3 totals 15 residues. Trimming pared 4 bases from V and 6 bases from J, leaving 17 bases between. Germline CDR1 and CDR2: MGHRA and YSYEKL. The CDR3 bases are TGCGCCAGCAGCCCACTAGTCCTGGTGGCCGATACGCAGTATTTT. This codes for CASSPLVLVADTQYF.

This sequence joins TRBV6-5 and TRBJ2-6; no reliable D call. Germline V CDR1 and CDR2: MNHEY, SVGAGI. V dropped 2 bases and J dropped 0 bases, with 11 bases sitting between them. The CDR3 loop spans 17 amino acids. This CDR3 is CASSYRRSRSGANVLTF. The DNA for the CDR3 is TGTGCCAGCAGTTACAGGCGGTCGCGCTCTGGGGCCAACGTCCTGACTTTC.

This clonotype was counted between two and nine times. The genes are TRBV6-2 or TRBV6-3 and TRBJ1-1; D is unclear. CDR1 and CDR2 from the germline V gene are MNHEY and SVGEGT. V shed 7 bases and J shed 0 bases, with 12 bases lying between them. The CDR3 spans 14 residues. The CDR3 bases are TGTGCCAGCATCTCGTTACAGATGAACACTGAAGCTTTCTTT. It encodes CASISLQMNTEAFF.

This clonotype has only a few counts. This CDR3 is CASSLVLAGGGEQFF. CDR3 DNA: TGCGCCAGCAGCTTGGTTCTAGCGGGGGGCGGTGAGCAGTTCTTC. The chain couples TRBV5-1 to TRBJ2-1; 11 bases are a match to TRBD2. Germline CDR1 SGHRS, CDR2 YFSETQ. There are 15 residues in the CDR3. V lost 0 bases, J lost 9 bases, and 5 bases stayed unmatched.

This chain connects TRBV28 to TRBJ1-1; tentatively, D is TRBD1 (6 bases). This CDR3 comprises 13 residues. V was clipped by 4 bases and J by 8 bases, with 14 bases between them. Germline lookup yields CDR1 MDHEN and CDR2 SYDVKM. The CDR3 DNA is TGTGCCAGCAGTTCGCCATACAGGGCCGAAGCTTTCTTT. Encoded protein: CASSSPYRAEAFF.